Listed below are T cell receptor beta chains from one sample, sequenced in a study of patients and donors after allogeneic stem cell transplantation. TCRdb reprocessed the RT-PCR reads via MiXCR and lists one record per CDR3 protein. Of roughly 880,000 distinct CDR3 sequences in the sample, roughly 17% were seen once. The sample was blood, either unsorted or a sorted T cell fraction (not recorded which). Receptors were obtained from a human donor who was either an allogeneic HSCT recipient or a stem cell or donor lymphocyte infusion donor (not recorded which). It is not recorded whose cells these are; they may come from a transplant donor. Each CDR3 is given with its conserved first and last residue. D genes are given only for firm matches. Not every row has a clone size; where given, it reads once, few, many or a size class.

clone size	V gene	D gene	J gene	CDR3 protein	CDR3 DNA
many	TRBV12-3/TRBV12-4	TRBD1	TRBJ1-1	CASSLGQGGTEAFF	TGTGCCAGCAGTTTAGGGCAGGGGGGCACTGAAGCTTTCTTT
few	TRBV16	TRBD1	TRBJ1-1	CASSPDRGWAEAFF	TGTGCCAGCAGTCCCGACAGGGGTTGGGCTGAAGCTTTCTTT
few	TRBV12-3/TRBV12-4	TRBD1	TRBJ1-2	CASSETGRGYTF	TGTGCCAGCAGTGAGACAGGGCGAGGCTACACCTTC
few	TRBV7-2	NA	TRBJ1-3	CASTLGFPGNTIYF	TGTGCCAGCACCTTAGGGTTTCCAGGAAACACCATATATTTT
NA	TRBV5-1	TRBD2	TRBJ2-2	CASSGLTSGRAGELFF	TGCGCCAGCAGCGGCCTTACTAGCGGGAGGGCCGGGGAGCTGTTTTTT
once	TRBV15	NA	TRBJ1-2	CATSRDRGSEFYGYTF	TGTGCCACCAGCAGAGATCGAGGCAGCGAGTTTTATGGCTACACCTTC
few	TRBV12-3/TRBV12-4	NA	TRBJ2-4	CASSLGGALAKNIQYF	TGTGCCAGCAGTTTAGGGGGGGCCTTAGCCAAAAACATTCAGTACTTC
NA	TRBV12-3/TRBV12-4	NA	TRBJ2-7	CASSLEVGGPSYEQYF	TGTGCCAGCAGTTTAGAGGTGGGGGGGCCCTCCTACGAGCAGTACTTC
NA	TRBV5-1	NA	TRBJ2-7	CASSFGVRAYEQYF	TGCGCCAGCAGCTTTGGGGTCCGGGCCTACGAGCAGTACTTC
NA	TRBV18	TRBD1	TRBJ2-5	CASSPPDRFGETQYF	TGTGCCAGCTCACCACCGGACAGGTTCGGAGAGACCCAGTACTTC
NA	TRBV4-3	NA	TRBJ1-1	CASSQDFEGVWTEAFF	TGCGCCAGCAGCCAAGATTTCGAGGGGGTTTGGACTGAAGCTTTCTTT
few	TRBV12-3/TRBV12-4	NA	TRBJ2-2	CASSYTGATGELFF	TGTGCCAGCAGCTATACGGGGGCCACCGGGGAGCTGTTTTTT
NA	TRBV7-7	TRBD2	TRBJ2-3	CASSPGAGGYSTDTQYF	TGTGCTAGCAGCCCGGGAGCGGGGGGTTATAGCACAGATACGCAGTATTTT
few	TRBV4-3	NA	TRBJ2-3	CASSREAGRGTDTQYF	TGCGCCAGCAGCCGAGAGGCGGGGCGAGGCACAGATACGCAGTATTTT
NA	TRBV3-1	NA	TRBJ1-2	CASSQTSYGRNYGYTF	TGTGCCAGCAGCCAAACATCCTATGGGAGAAACTATGGCTACACCTTC
NA	TRBV11-2	NA	TRBJ2-7	CASSFEMAPLYEQYF	TGTGCCAGCAGCTTTGAGATGGCCCCTCTCTACGAGCAGTACTTC
few	TRBV12-3/TRBV12-4	NA	TRBJ2-6	CASGRSVLTF	TGTGCCAGCGGTCGGAGCGTCCTGACTTTC
NA	TRBV5-1	TRBD2	TRBJ2-6	CASSGLTSGGLSGANVLTF	TGCGCCAGCAGCGGACTGACTAGCGGGGGACTCTCTGGGGCCAACGTCCTGACTTTC
NA	TRBV6-5	TRBD1	TRBJ1-2	CASSYRPGGYGYTF	TGTGCCAGCAGTTATCGGCCAGGGGGTTATGGCTACACCTTC
few	TRBV29-1	NA	TRBJ2-7	CSVDFLSRDEQYF	TGCAGCGTTGATTTTCTCTCGAGGGACGAGCAGTACTTC
many	TRBV12-3/TRBV12-4	NA	TRBJ1-5	CASSPRGGGNQPQHF	TGTGCCAGCAGTCCTAGGGGGGGCGGCAATCAGCCCCAGCATTTT
NA	TRBV3-1	TRBD1	TRBJ1-1	CASSQADRVGTEAFF	TGTGCCAGCAGCCAGGCCGACAGGGTCGGGACTGAAGCTTTCTTT
NA	TRBV6-2/TRBV6-3	TRBD1	TRBJ1-2	CASAETGAGYTF	TGTGCCAGCGCCGAGACAGGGGCTGGCTACACCTTC
few	TRBV11-2	NA	TRBJ2-5	CASSRDMWTQYF	TGTGCCAGCAGCCGAGATATGTGGACCCAGTACTTC
NA	TRBV5-1	TRBD1	TRBJ2-2	CASSPGQGRFVGELFF	TGCGCCAGCAGCCCCGGACAGGGAAGGTTCGTCGGGGAGCTGTTTTTT
few	TRBV24-1	TRBD1	TRBJ1-1	CATSGGQGMGTEAFF	TGTGCCACCAGCGGCGGACAGGGTATGGGGACTGAAGCTTTCTTT
NA	TRBV6-1	NA	TRBJ1-6	CASRADRVPYYNSPLHF	TGTGCCAGCAGGGCAGACAGAGTTCCCTACTATAATTCACCCCTCCACTTT
NA	TRBV12-3/TRBV12-4	TRBD1	TRBJ1-3	CASSLWTGAFSGNTIYF	TGTGCCAGCAGTCTCTGGACAGGGGCGTTCTCTGGAAACACCATATATTTT
few	TRBV4-2	TRBD1	TRBJ1-3	CASSPAPRQGPRNTIYF	TGTGCCAGCAGCCCAGCCCCCAGACAGGGCCCTAGAAACACCATATATTTT
NA	TRBV24-1	TRBD2	TRBJ2-3	CATSGGGRDADTQYF	TGTGCCACCAGTGGGGGGGGTAGGGACGCAGATACGCAGTATTTT